This entry is about one TCR beta chain. The data stem from a study of blood T cell repertoires in COVID-19. Study context: Samples of COVID-19 (acute and convalescent) were obtained from the United States, Italy and Spain.

The study recruited people aged about 18 to 95 years across approximately 24 US areas. The CDR3 runs 13 residues. V was pared by 0 bases and J by 8 bases, with 12 bases between. The germline CDR1 and CDR2 sequences are SGDLS and YYNGEE. The method was immunoSEQ multiplex PCR; TCRdb's version includes in-frame clones alone and lacks a portion of them. The repertoire holds 320,000 or so clones, with 75% to 90% as singletons. This receptor was obtained from a man aged 55 to 70 who had recovered from COVID-19. Sequencing was carried out using PBMCs or T cells enriched from blood (not recorded which). The chain carries TRBV9 and TRBJ2-7; D remains ambiguous. The CDR3 is CASSVGEALKQYF. For the CDR3, the DNA is TGTGCCAGCAGCGTAGGAGAGGCCCTCAAGCAGTACTTC. The full variable domain, rest sourced from reference TRBV9 and TRBJ2-7, is DSGVTQTPKHLITATGQRVTLRCSPRSGDLSVYWYQQSLDQGLQFLIQYYNGEERAKGNILERFSAQQFPDLHSELNLSSLELGDSALYFCASSVGEALKQYFGPGTRLTVT.